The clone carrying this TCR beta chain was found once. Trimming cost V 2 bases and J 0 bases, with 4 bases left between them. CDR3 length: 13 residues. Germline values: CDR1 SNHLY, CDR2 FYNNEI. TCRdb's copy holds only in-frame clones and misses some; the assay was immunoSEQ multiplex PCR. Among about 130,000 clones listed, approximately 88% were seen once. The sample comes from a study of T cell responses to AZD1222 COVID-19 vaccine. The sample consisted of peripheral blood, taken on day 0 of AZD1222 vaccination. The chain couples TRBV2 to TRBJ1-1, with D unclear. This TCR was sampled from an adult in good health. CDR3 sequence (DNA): TGTGCCAGCAGTGAAAGAATGAACACTGAAGCTTTCTTT. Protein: CASSERMNTEAFF.